This T cell receptor beta chain emerged from a study of blood T cell repertoires in COVID-19. As for the study in general: Samples of COVID-19 (acute and convalescent) were obtained from the United States, Italy and Spain. The analysed material was cDNA or gDNA that came from T cells, B-cell-depleted T cells, or PBMCs.

The protocol was immunoSEQ multiplex PCR, while the TCRdb copy is restricted to in-frame clones and leaves out a portion. This sample carries about 190,000 clones, roughly 90% of them seen once, and the ten largest clones take 0.62%. The V gene's germline CDR1 is SGHRS and CDR2 YFSETQ. The CDR3 totals 18 residues. Trimming cost V 4 bases and J 2 bases; bases outside gene matches: 10. The sample taken for sequencing was peripheral blood. This chain joins TRBV5-1 and TRBJ2-3; 13 positions match TRBD2. This clonotype was obtained from a man aged 50-60 years with acute or convalescent COVID-19. In DNA, the CDR3 is TGCGCCAGCAGCGCAGGACTAGCGGGAGCTTGGGTCACAGATACGCAGTATTTT. Translated: CASSAGLAGAWVTDTQYF. The full variable domain, rest sourced from reference TRBV5-1 and TRBJ2-3, is KAGVTQTPRYLIKTRGQQVTLSCSPISGHRSVSWYQQTPGQGLQFLFEYFSETQRNKGNFPGRFSGRQFSNSRSEMNVSTLELGDSALYLCASSAGLAGAWVTDTQYFGPGTRLTVL.